This record covers a single TCR beta chain. Its antigen remains unknown. This sample is part of a study of T cell responses to AZD1222 COVID-19 vaccine. Study results and limitations: White British donors predominated, females outnumbered males, and clonal diversity was possibly underestimated. Among spike-specific TCRs, nearly half reportedly target unmutated variant regions. Along spike, vaccine-associated CD4 TCRs were found throughout, with dominance at 160-218 and 743-854. Baseline antibody screening turned up just six seropositive AZD1222 recipients.

With 6 bases clipped from V and 3 bases from J, the junction kept 2 bases outside the gene matches. The CDR3 runs to 14 residues. The germline V gene has CDR1 MNHEY and CDR2 SVGAGI. Repertoires were generated with immunoSEQ multiplex PCR, while TCRdb's copy carries only in-frame clones and drops some. Of 90,000 to 120,000 clones in the sample, 87% were seen once. The sequence was obtained from an adult who received the AZD1222 COVID-19 vaccine. This chain joins TRBV6-5 and TRBJ2-6; 7 nucleotides align to TRBD1. Sequenced here: peripheral blood, sampled 28 days after the second AZD1222 dose. CDR3 DNA sequence: TGTGCCAGCAGGACAGGGTTTGGGGCCAACGTCCTGACTTTC. Amino acid sequence: CASRTGFGANVLTF.